The rows below give T cell receptor beta chains drawn from one sample of a study of PD-L1 blockade in urothelial cancer. Profiled with immunoSEQ multiplex PCR; TCRdb holds only in-frame clones, not every one. This sample carries about 48,000 clones, 75% to 90% of them seen once, and the ten largest clones take 10%. This specimen was PBMCs, taken around atezolizumab (anti-PD-L1) treatment. The source is a man aged 55 to 70 with urothelial cancer. Each CDR3 is given with its conserved first and last residue. The D gene is left open where the match is weak. Clone size is not always given. Where it is, it says once, few, many or a class for expanded clones.

abundance | d_gene | j_gene | v_gene | CDR3aa | CDR3nt
NA | TRBD1 | TRBJ2-3 | TRBV5-8 | CASSSRDRYTDTQYF | TGTGCCAGCAGCTCCCGGGACAGATACACAGATACGCAGTATTTT
NA | TRBD1 | TRBJ2-5 | TRBV6-1 | CASSVRDRGIWETQYF | TGTGCCAGCAGTGTCCGGGACAGGGGCATTTGGGAGACCCAGTACTTC
NA | NA | TRBJ2-1 | TRBV25-1 | CASSESVGQKYNEQFF | TGTGCCAGCAGTGAATCAGTCGGACAGAAGTACAATGAGCAGTTCTTC
NA | TRBD1 | TRBJ2-7 | TRBV7-9 | CASSFSGRGRSEQYF | TGTGCCAGCAGCTTTTCCGGCAGGGGGCGAAGCGAGCAGTACTTC
NA | TRBD1 | TRBJ1-2 | TRBV30 | CAWSVGQGRNGYTF | TGTGCCTGGAGTGTGGGACAGGGAAGGAATGGCTACACCTTC
NA | NA | TRBJ1-5 | TRBV5-4 | CASSLGGHNQPQHF | TGTGCCAGCAGCTTGGGGGGGCATAATCAGCCCCAGCATTTT
NA | TRBD2 | TRBJ2-5 | TRBV11-2 | CASSLVGGGGETQYF | TGTGCCAGCAGCTTAGTAGGAGGCGGGGGGGAGACCCAGTACTTC
NA | TRBD1 | TRBJ1-1 | TRBV19 | CASSPPGQGAFATEAFF | TGTGCCAGTAGTCCGCCGGGGCAGGGGGCTTTTGCCACTGAAGCTTTCTTT
NA | NA | TRBJ2-5 | TRBV4-1 | CASSRTQGETQYF | TGCGCCAGCAGCCGGACCCAGGGTGAGACCCAGTACTTC
NA | TRBD1 | TRBJ2-1 | TRBV19 | CASKRDRYYNEQFF | TGTGCCAGTAAACGGGACAGATATTACAATGAGCAGTTCTTC
NA | TRBD1 | TRBJ2-2 | TRBV19 | CASSPGTGYNGELFF | TGTGCCAGTAGTCCCGGGACAGGGTATAACGGGGAGCTGTTTTTT
NA | TRBD1 | TRBJ1-4 | TRBV5-5 | CASSPRTGTDEKLFF | TGTGCCAGCAGCCCACGGACAGGGACGGACGAAAAACTGTTTTTT
NA | TRBD2 | TRBJ2-5 | TRBV4-1 | CASSHGTSDGKTQYF | TGCGCCAGCAGCCACGGGACTAGCGACGGGAAGACCCAGTACTTC
NA | TRBD1 | TRBJ1-1 | TRBV7-8 | CASSYRDRVNTEAFF | TGTGCCAGCAGCTATCGGGACAGGGTGAACACTGAAGCTTTCTTT
NA | NA | TRBJ2-7 | TRBV25-1 | CASSEYWGHHEQYF | TGTGCCAGCAGTGAATATTGGGGGCATCACGAGCAGTACTTC
NA | TRBD2 | TRBJ2-1 | TRBV5-1 | CASLAGNSGNEQFF | TGCGCCAGCCTAGCGGGTAATTCGGGGAATGAGCAGTTCTTC
NA | NA | TRBJ2-7 | TRBV6-5 | CASRPGGTAYEQYF | TGTGCCAGCAGGCCCGGAGGGACGGCCTACGAGCAGTACTTC
NA | NA | TRBJ1-2 | TRBV5-1 | CASSSGRGADYGYTF | TGCGCCAGCAGTTCTGGTCGGGGGGCTGACTATGGCTACACCTTC
few | NA | TRBJ1-3 | TRBV5-5 | CASSLIPDGGGNTIYF | TGTGCCAGCAGCCTAATCCCGGACGGAGGTGGAAACACCATATATTTT
NA | NA | TRBJ1-6 | TRBV30 | CACDWGVGNGPLHF | TGTGCCTGCGATTGGGGAGTAGGAAACGGGCCCCTCCACTTT
NA | NA | TRBJ1-1 | TRBV4-2 | CASSQVSDSEAFF | TGTGCCAGCAGCCAAGTTTCCGACAGCGAAGCTTTCTTT
NA | NA | TRBJ2-1 | TRBV28 | CASSSPPSFLEEQFF | TGTGCCAGCAGTTCACCGCCTAGCTTCCTAGAGGAGCAGTTCTTC
NA | NA | TRBJ1-6 | TRBV5-1 | CASSLTGTGGNSPLHF | TGCGCCAGCAGCCTCACTGGGACCGGAGGGAATTCACCCCTCCACTTT
NA | TRBD1 | TRBJ2-7 | TRBV5-1 | CASSLGQALYEQYF | TGCGCCAGCAGCTTAGGACAGGCTTTGTACGAGCAGTACTTC
NA | NA | TRBJ2-6 | TRBV18 | CASSAGMSGANVLTF | TGTGCCAGCTCAGCAGGGATGTCGGGGGCCAACGTCCTGACTTTC
NA | NA | TRBJ2-1 | TRBV5-4 | CASSLFAGSLGNEQFF | TGTGCCAGCAGCTTGTTCGCGGGGAGCTTGGGCAATGAGCAGTTCTTC
NA | TRBD1 | TRBJ2-7 | TRBV30 | CAWRPGTVLSSYEQYF | TGTGCCTGGAGGCCGGGGACAGTCCTTAGCTCCTACGAGCAGTACTTC
NA | TRBD1 | TRBJ2-7 | TRBV7-7 | CASSTGTGDSYEQYF | TGTGCTAGCAGCACCGGGACAGGGGACTCCTACGAGCAGTACTTC
NA | NA | TRBJ1-2 | TRBV12-5 | CASGLPSYGYTF | TGTGCTAGTGGTTTGCCTAGCTATGGCTACACCTTC
few | TRBD1 | TRBJ1-2 | TRBV6-4 | CASSPEGQGTNYGYTF | TGTGCCAGCAGCCCCGAGGGACAGGGGACTAACTATGGCTACACCTTC
few | TRBD1 | TRBJ2-1 | TRBV19 | CASSNVGQTSYNEQFF | TGTGCCAGTAGTAACGTGGGACAGACCTCCTACAATGAGCAGTTCTTC
once | TRBD1 | TRBJ1-1 | TRBV15 | CATSRPGQENTEAFF | TGTGCCACCAGCAGACCGGGACAGGAGAACACTGAAGCTTTCTTT
many | NA | TRBJ1-1 | TRBV28 | CASSFTTENTEAFF | TGTGCCAGCAGTTTTACAACAGAGAACACTGAAGCTTTCTTT
NA | NA | TRBJ2-1 | TRBV11-3 | CASSLSGGASYNEQFF | TGTGCCAGCAGCTTAAGTGGCGGGGCATCCTACAATGAGCAGTTCTTC
NA | TRBD1 | TRBJ2-5 | TRBV18 | CASSTYGTGGAKTQYF | TGTGCCAGCTCAACCTACGGGACAGGGGGGGCGAAGACCCAGTACTTC
NA | NA | TRBJ1-2 | TRBV6-6 | CASRGGGRLVYGYTF | TGTGCCAGCAGGGGGGGTGGGCGGTTGGTTTATGGCTACACCTTC
NA | NA | TRBJ2-3 | TRBV28 | CASSWESTDTQYF | TGTGCCAGCAGTTGGGAGTCCACAGATACGCAGTATTTT
NA | NA | TRBJ1-6 | TRBV27 | CASSFQGTPLHF | TGTGCCAGCAGTTTCCAGGGTACACCCCTCCACTTT
NA | TRBD1 | TRBJ1-2 | TRBV7-2 | CASSLRTGIYGYTF | TGTGCCAGCAGCCTTAGGACAGGGATCTATGGCTACACCTTC
NA | TRBD1 | TRBJ2-2 | TRBV5-1 | CASSSGQVGGELFF | TGCGCCAGCAGCTCGGGACAGGTGGGCGGGGAGCTGTTTTTT
NA | TRBD1 | TRBJ2-2 | TRBV19 | CASSPLTGGNTGELFF | TGTGCCAGTAGTCCCCTGACAGGGGGCAACACCGGGGAGCTGTTTTTT
NA | NA | TRBJ2-7 | TRBV28 | CASSPNFRGYEQYF | TGTGCCAGCAGTCCCAACTTCAGGGGCTACGAGCAGTACTTC
NA | TRBD2 | TRBJ2-3 | TRBV19 | CASSSSGSADTQYF | TGTGCCAGTAGTTCTAGCGGAAGCGCAGATACGCAGTATTTT
NA | TRBD2 | TRBJ2-5 | TRBV5-6 | CASSYRLAGGLGGQETQYF | TGTGCCAGCAGCTATCGACTAGCGGGGGGGCTGGGGGGCCAGGAGACCCAGTACTTC
NA | TRBD1 | TRBJ1-1 | TRBV19 | CASSGGPTEAFF | TGTGCCAGTTCAGGGGGCCCCACTGAAGCTTTCTTT
NA | NA | TRBJ1-2 | TRBV7-2 | CASSRGGFTGYTF | TGTGCCAGCAGCCGGGGGGGGTTTACTGGCTACACCTTC
NA | NA | TRBJ1-1 | TRBV29-1 | CSVEEPRDRAFF | TGCAGCGTTGAAGAACCCAGGGATCGGGCTTTCTTT
once | TRBD1 | TRBJ1-6 | TRBV19 | CASSIIQGGNSPLHF | TGTGCCAGTAGTATTATACAGGGGGGTAATTCACCCCTCCACTTT
once | TRBD1 | TRBJ1-2 | TRBV7-9 | CASSLGTGEYGYTF | TGTGCCAGCAGCTTAGGCACAGGGGAATATGGCTACACCTTC